These T cell receptor beta chains were read from a single sample in a study of blood T cell repertoires in COVID-19. TCRdb's copy holds only in-frame clones and misses some; the assay was immunoSEQ multiplex PCR. The data show around 620,000 clones, about nine tenths seen once. Sequencing was done on a sample of peripheral blood. The origin of the receptors is a woman aged 18-30 years with acute or convalescent COVID-19. The CDR3 runs from the conserved cysteine through the conserved F or W. A D gene is named only where the DNA matches it firmly. Clone size is stated in some rows and not others, as once, few, many or a class when expanded.

D: TRBD1; size: NA; V: TRBV5-6; J: TRBJ1-6; DNA: TGTGCCAGCAGCTTGGGAGGACAGGTTAATTCACCCCTCCACTTT; CDR3: CASSLGGQVNSPLHF
D: NA; size: NA; V: TRBV9; J: TRBJ1-5; DNA: TGTGCCAGCAGCGTAGGACCGGGTAGCAATCAGCCCCAGCATTTT; CDR3: CASSVGPGSNQPQHF
D: TRBD1; size: NA; V: TRBV12-5; J: TRBJ1-4; DNA: TGTGCTAGTGGTACAACCGGGACAGTGAAGTTTTTT; CDR3: CASGTTGTVKFF
D: NA; size: NA; V: TRBV6-8; J: TRBJ1-4; DNA: TGTGCCAGCCCTTCCCGGGGAGTGATTTTTGGAAAACTGTTTTTT; CDR3: CASPSRGVIFGKLFF
D: NA; size: NA; V: TRBV5-8; J: TRBJ1-1; DNA: TGTGCCAGCAGCTTCACCTACAGGGTGTACACTGAAGCTTTCTTT; CDR3: CASSFTYRVYTEAFF
D: TRBD1; size: NA; V: TRBV24-1; J: TRBJ1-4; DNA: TGTGCCACCAGTGACAGCAGGGGGCATAGCGGAAAACTGTTTTTT; CDR3: CATSDSRGHSGKLFF
D: NA; size: NA; V: TRBV9; J: TRBJ1-2; DNA: TGTGCCAGCAGCGTAGCCAAAGAATCGGGGTCCCACTATGGCTACACCTTC; CDR3: CASSVAKESGSHYGYTF
D: NA; size: NA; V: TRBV7-2; J: TRBJ2-3; DNA: TGTGCCAGCAGTTCCCGAGCAGATACGCAGTATTTT; CDR3: CASSSRADTQYF
D: TRBD1; size: NA; V: TRBV3-1/TRBV3-2; J: TRBJ1-1; DNA: TGTGCCAGCAGCTGGGGAGACAGGGAAAACACTGAAGCTTTCTTT; CDR3: CASSWGDRENTEAFF
D: NA; size: once; V: TRBV12-5; J: TRBJ1-1; DNA: TGTGCTAGTGCCCGCAGGATGAACACTGAAGCTTTCTTT; CDR3: CASARRMNTEAFF
D: NA; size: NA; V: TRBV7-2; J: TRBJ1-5; DNA: TGTGCCAGCAGCTTAGCGAACCCAGGGGAGTTTGACAATCAGCCCCAGCATTTT; CDR3: CASSLANPGEFDNQPQHF
D: NA; size: NA; V: TRBV19; J: TRBJ2-4; DNA: TGTGCCAGTTATAGGGCAGGGGAAAACATTCAGTACTTC; CDR3: CASYRAGENIQYF
D: TRBD1; size: NA; V: TRBV19; J: TRBJ1-2; DNA: TGTGCCAGTAGTATAGATGGGCAGGGGGGAACTTATGGCTACACCTTC; CDR3: CASSIDGQGGTYGYTF
D: TRBD2; size: NA; V: TRBV11-2; J: TRBJ2-3; DNA: TGTGCCAGCAGCGTATGGACTAGCGGGGTAGGGGATACGCAGTATTTT; CDR3: CASSVWTSGVGDTQYF
D: NA; size: NA; V: TRBV29-1; J: TRBJ1-1; DNA: TGCAGCGTTGTGGAGACTATGGCTTTCTTT; CDR3: CSVVETMAFF
D: TRBD2; size: NA; V: TRBV5-6; J: TRBJ2-2; DNA: TGTGCCAGCAGCTTGGGGCCGGGGGGCACCGGGGAGCTGTTTTTT; CDR3: CASSLGPGGTGELFF
D: NA; size: NA; V: TRBV2; J: TRBJ2-4; DNA: TGTGCCAGCAGTAACTACAGGGAGTCTTTTCAGTACTTC; CDR3: CASSNYRESFQYF
D: TRBD2; size: NA; V: TRBV9; J: TRBJ2-2; DNA: TGTGCCAGCAGCCAACATCGTAGCGGGACCGGGGAGCTGTTTTTT; CDR3: CASSQHRSGTGELFF
D: NA; size: few; V: TRBV9; J: TRBJ2-1; DNA: TGTGCCAGCAGCGCCCTAGGCGGTAGCTCCTACAATGAGCAGTTCTTC; CDR3: CASSALGGSSYNEQFF
D: NA; size: NA; V: TRBV5-1; J: TRBJ1-2; DNA: TGCGCCAGCAGCTTGGGCCAGGGGTTAGGCTACACCTTC; CDR3: CASSLGQGLGYTF
D: TRBD1; size: NA; V: TRBV19; J: TRBJ1-2; DNA: TGTGCCAGCAGTCGGGACAGAGCTAACTATGGCTACACCTTC; CDR3: CASSRDRANYGYTF
D: NA; size: few; V: TRBV3-1/TRBV3-2; J: TRBJ1-1; DNA: TGTGCCAGCAGCCCATTAGGGGGGAACACTGAAGCTTTCTTT; CDR3: CASSPLGGNTEAFF
D: TRBD1; size: once; V: TRBV3-1/TRBV3-2; J: TRBJ2-5; DNA: TGTGCCAGCAGCCAAGTAGCCAGGGGGCATTCGGATCACAAAGAGACCCAGTACTTC; CDR3: CASSQVARGHSDHKETQYF
D: NA; size: NA; V: TRBV7-9; J: TRBJ2-1; DNA: TGTGCCAGCAGCCCCGTTTTAGGGGGGGACCGTAATGAGCAGTTCTTC; CDR3: CASSPVLGGDRNEQFF
D: TRBD1; size: NA; V: TRBV4-3; J: TRBJ2-7; DNA: TGCGCCAGCAGCCAAGAAACAGGGGCTTACGAGCAGTACTTC; CDR3: CASSQETGAYEQYF
D: TRBD2; size: NA; V: TRBV5-4; J: TRBJ2-6; DNA: TGTGCCAGCAGCTTGGACTCGCGGGGGAGCGGGGCCAACGTCCTGACTTTC; CDR3: CASSLDSRGSGANVLTF
D: NA; size: NA; V: TRBV7-2; J: TRBJ2-6; DNA: TGTGCCAGCAGCTTAGAGATTCGAGTCTCTGGGGCCAACGTCCTGACTTTC; CDR3: CASSLEIRVSGANVLTF
D: NA; size: NA; V: TRBV7-9; J: TRBJ1-2; DNA: TGTGCCAGCAGCTTAGCGCTCTTCGGCTATGGCTACACCTTC; CDR3: CASSLALFGYGYTF
D: NA; size: NA; V: TRBV4-1; J: TRBJ2-7; DNA: TGCGCCAGCAGCCGCCTGGCCCGTCGGGTGGAGAGGCACGAGCAGTACTTC; CDR3: CASSRLARRVERHEQYF
D: NA; size: NA; V: TRBV27; J: TRBJ1-5; DNA: TGTGCCAGCAGTTCTATATCAGGTAGGGGTAATCAGCCCCAGCATTTT; CDR3: CASSSISGRGNQPQHF
D: NA; size: NA; V: TRBV28; J: TRBJ1-1; DNA: TGTGCCAGCAGCCCTTATATGAACACTGAAGCTTTCTTT; CDR3: CASSPYMNTEAFF
D: NA; size: NA; V: TRBV18; J: TRBJ2-3; DNA: TGTGCCAGCTCACCTCCCTCCACAGATACGCAGTATTTT; CDR3: CASSPPSTDTQYF
D: NA; size: NA; V: TRBV4-3; J: TRBJ1-5; DNA: TGCGCCAGCAGCCAAGATTGGGCAAGCAATCAGCCCCAGCATTTT; CDR3: CASSQDWASNQPQHF
D: NA; size: NA; V: TRBV19; J: TRBJ1-6; DNA: TGTGCCAGTAGTATTTTTAAAGGAAGAGGGCGAAATAATTCACCCCTCCACTTT; CDR3: CASSIFKGRGRNNSPLHF
D: NA; size: NA; V: TRBV10-2; J: TRBJ1-5; DNA: TGCGCCGGCGGGTCCGGGAGCAATCAGCCCCAGCATTTT; CDR3: CAGGSGSNQPQHF
D: NA; size: NA; V: TRBV7-8; J: TRBJ1-4; DNA: TGTGCCAGCAGCTTAGCCCGGGACTCCCGGACTAATGAAAAACTGTTTTTT; CDR3: CASSLARDSRTNEKLFF
D: NA; size: few; V: TRBV19; J: TRBJ1-5; DNA: TGTGCCAGTAGTACCGACAGGTATAGCAATCAGCCCCAGCATTTT; CDR3: CASSTDRYSNQPQHF
D: NA; size: once; V: TRBV19; J: TRBJ1-2; DNA: TGTGCCAGTAGTATCCAGCGGGGGACTCAAGCTAACTATGGCTACACCTTC; CDR3: CASSIQRGTQANYGYTF
D: TRBD1; size: few; V: TRBV28; J: TRBJ1-5; DNA: TGTGCCAGCAGTTCGCGGACAGGGGGTCAGCCCCAGCATTTT; CDR3: CASSSRTGGQPQHF
D: TRBD1; size: NA; V: TRBV10-1; J: TRBJ2-7; DNA: TGCGCCAGCAGTGGGTTCCCGGGACAGACCTACGAGCAGTACTTC; CDR3: CASSGFPGQTYEQYF
D: TRBD1; size: NA; V: TRBV11-2; J: TRBJ1-1; DNA: TGTGCCAGCAGCCACCAACAGGGGAAGAACACTGAAGCTTTCTTT; CDR3: CASSHQQGKNTEAFF
D: NA; size: NA; V: TRBV6-6; J: TRBJ1-1; DNA: TGTGCCAGCACCGCTCGGACACTGAACACTGAAGCTTTCTTT; CDR3: CASTARTLNTEAFF
D: NA; size: few; V: TRBV5-6; J: TRBJ1-2; DNA: TGTGCCAGCAGCTTACCGGACTATGGCTACACCTTC; CDR3: CASSLPDYGYTF
D: NA; size: NA; V: TRBV7-2; J: TRBJ1-5; DNA: TGTGCCAGCAGCGCCCGGAGAGGGAATCAGCCCCAGCATTTT; CDR3: CASSARRGNQPQHF